The 3 T cell receptor beta chains in this list originate from one sample, sequenced in a study of T cell clonality in common variable immunodeficiency. Broader study findings: Common variable immunodeficiency TCR beta sequences reportedly had fewer deletions and N-nucleotide insertions.

Libraries were prepared by immunoSEQ multiplex PCR; TCRdb keeps only in-frame clonotypes and omits some of them. The sample has 5,700 or so clones, none seen only once. No antigen has been identified for these receptors. The sequencing input was peripheral blood mononuclear cells. These TCRs come from a human donor with common variable immunodeficiency.

There are many counts of this clone. The sequenced fragment ends 3 residues before the CDR3 boundary, so the rest is inferred from the germline J gene. The chain uses TRBV5-1 and TRBJ1-1; 9 positions agree with TRBD1. The CDR3 length is 14 residues. J was trimmed by 5 bases and V by 3 bases; bases with no gene match: 5. Germline V gives CDR1 SGHRS, CDR2 YFSETQ. The DNA read from the CDR3 is TGCGCCAGCAGCTCGACAGGGGGGGTGACTGAA. Its protein product is CASSSTGGVTE. The whole CDR3 sequence reads CASSSTGGVTEAFF. The full variable domain, completed using reference TRBV5-1 and TRBJ1-1, is KAGVTQTPRYLIKTRGQQVTLSCSPISGHRSVSWYQQTPGQGLQFLFEYFSETQRNKGNFPGRFSGRQFSNSRSEMNVSTLELGDSALYLCASSSTGGVTEAFFGQGTRLTVV.

This clone was seen ten or more times. From the germline J gene comes the end of the CDR3, since the read stops 3 residues before it. The rearrangement joins TRBV29-1 to TRBJ2-5; 9 nucleotides match TRBD2. The germline CDR1 and CDR2 sequences are SQVTM and ANQGSEA. The CDR3 loop spans 15 amino acids. V dropped 6 bases and J dropped 5; count of bases not matched to a gene: 13. This CDR3 reads CSVPSGRAGGETQYF. CDR3 bases read: TGCAGCGTCCCTTCCGGGCGGGCGGGGGGGGAGACC.

This clone occurred a few times. The read finishes 3 residues shy of the CDR3 end, and the germline J gene is used to complete it. V is TRBV7-6 and J is TRBJ2-1, with 7 nucleotides matching TRBD2. CDR3 length: 15 amino acids. Germline V gene lookup returns CDR1 SGHVS and CDR2 FNYEAQ. V dropped 2 bases and J dropped 2; count of bases not matched to a gene: 3. This CDR3 is CASSLSSGAYNEQFF. Partial CDR3 DNA: TGTGCCAGCAGCTTATCTAGCGGTGCCTACAATGAG. The variable domain in full, completed from reference TRBV7-6 and TRBJ2-1, reads GAGVSQSPRYKVTKRGQDVALRCDPISGHVSLYWYRQALGQGPEFLTYFNYEAQQDKSGLPNDRFSAERPEGSISTLTIQRTEQRDSAMYRCASSLSSGAYNEQFFGPGTRLTVL.